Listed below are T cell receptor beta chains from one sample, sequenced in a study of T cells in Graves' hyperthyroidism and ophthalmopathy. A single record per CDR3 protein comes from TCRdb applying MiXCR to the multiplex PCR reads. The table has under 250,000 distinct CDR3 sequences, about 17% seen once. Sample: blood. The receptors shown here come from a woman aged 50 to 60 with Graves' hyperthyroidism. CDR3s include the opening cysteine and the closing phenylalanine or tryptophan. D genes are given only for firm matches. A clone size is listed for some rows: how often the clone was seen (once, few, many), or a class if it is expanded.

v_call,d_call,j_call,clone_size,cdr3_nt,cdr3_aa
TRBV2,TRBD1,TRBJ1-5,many,TGTGCCATCGAGGGACAGGGCAATCAGCCCCAGCATTTT,CAIEGQGNQPQHF
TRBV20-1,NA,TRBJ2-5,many,TGCAGTGCTAGGTCGACAGGCCGCCAAGAGACCCAGTACTTC,CSARSTGRQETQYF
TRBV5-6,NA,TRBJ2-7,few,TGTGCCAGCAGCCTACCTCGGGGATGGGGGTCCTACGAGCAGTACTTC,CASSLPRGWGSYEQYF
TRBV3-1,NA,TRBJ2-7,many,TGTGCCAGCAGCCGGAACCGGGCCTACGAGCAGTACTTC,CASSRNRAYEQYF
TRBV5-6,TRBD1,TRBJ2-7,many,TGTGCCAGCAGCTTGCCCGGCGGGACAGGGAACGAGCAGTACTTC,CASSLPGGTGNEQYF
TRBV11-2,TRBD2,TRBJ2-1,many,TGTGCCAGCAGCTTCCTTAGCGGGGAGGGGAATGAGCAGTTCTTC,CASSFLSGEGNEQFF
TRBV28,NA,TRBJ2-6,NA,TGTGCCAGCAGTTTAGGGGGCGGACATTCCTCTGGGGCCAACGTCCTGACTTTC,CASSLGGGHSSGANVLTF
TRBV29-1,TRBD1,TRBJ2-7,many,TGCAGCGTTGAGGGACAGGGAGTCTTCGAGCAGTACTTC,CSVEGQGVFEQYF
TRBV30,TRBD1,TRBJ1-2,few,TGTGCCTGGAGTGAGTCCAGGGGGCATGGCTACACCTTC,CAWSESRGHGYTF
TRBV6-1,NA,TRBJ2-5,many,TGTGCCAGCAGTAGGGGGGGGCAGGGGGAGACCCAGTACTTC,CASSRGGQGETQYF
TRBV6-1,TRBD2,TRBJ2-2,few,TGTGCCAGCAGTAGGGCTAGCGGGAGTGCCGGGGAGCTGTTTTTT,CASSRASGSAGELFF
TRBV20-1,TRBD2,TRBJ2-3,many,TGCAGTGCTCCACCGACTAGCCGGGCGCCCGGTGATACGCAGTATTTT,CSAPPTSRAPGDTQYF
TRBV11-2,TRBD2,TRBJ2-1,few,TGTGCCAGCAGCTTGGAACTAGCGGGAGTCCAGCAGTTCTTC,CASSLELAGVQQFF
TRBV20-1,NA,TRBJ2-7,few,TGCAGTGCTTCGTACAGGGAGCAGTACTTC,CSASYREQYF
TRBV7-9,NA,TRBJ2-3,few,TGTGCCAGCAGCTTAAAAGTCGTGGGGTTCACAGATACGCAGTATTTT,CASSLKVVGFTDTQYF
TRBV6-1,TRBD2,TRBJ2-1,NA,TGTGCCAGCAGTCTAGGGACTAGCGGGAGATCAGGTGAGCAGTTCTTC,CASSLGTSGRSGEQFF
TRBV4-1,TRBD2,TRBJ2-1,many,TGCGCCAGCAGCCAAGATCCAGCGGGAGGGCCTTACAATGAGCAGTTCTTC,CASSQDPAGGPYNEQFF
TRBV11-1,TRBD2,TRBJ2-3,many,TGTGCCAGCAGCTTGAAGGGACTAGCGGGAGGGTCCCGAGTGGATACGCAGTATTTT,CASSLKGLAGGSRVDTQYF
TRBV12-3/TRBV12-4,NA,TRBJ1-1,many,TGTGCCAGCAGTGTGGACAAGAACACTGAAGCTTTCTTT,CASSVDKNTEAFF
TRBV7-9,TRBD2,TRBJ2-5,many,TGTGCCAGCAGCCTACTAGCGGGAGGAAGTGTAAAGTACTTC,CASSLLAGGSVKYF
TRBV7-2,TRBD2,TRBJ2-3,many,TGTGCCAGCAGCTTTGACGGGAGGGTAGTGGATACGCAGTATTTT,CASSFDGRVVDTQYF
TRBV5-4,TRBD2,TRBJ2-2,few,TGTGCCAGCAGCCCTAGCGGGAGGGGGAACACCGGGGAGCTGTTTTTT,CASSPSGRGNTGELFF
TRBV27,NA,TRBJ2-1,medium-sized,TGTGCCAGCAGCCACCCCTACCCGGGACTTAAAGACAATGAGCAGTTCTTC,CASSHPYPGLKDNEQFF
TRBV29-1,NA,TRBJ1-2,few,TGCAGCGTTGAAGGTTCGGAATCCGGGTATGGCTACACCTTC,CSVEGSESGYGYTF
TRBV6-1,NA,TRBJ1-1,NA,TGTGCCAGCAGAGACAGGCTCATGAACACTGAAGCTTTCTTT,CASRDRLMNTEAFF
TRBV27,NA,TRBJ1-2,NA,TGTGCCAGCAGGATGACGGGTAACTATGGCTACATCTTC,CASRMTGNYGYIF
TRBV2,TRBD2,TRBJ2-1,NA,TGTGCCAGCAGTGAGGGAGCGGGAGGACTTGGCTACAATGAGCAGTTCTTC,CASSEGAGGLGYNEQFF
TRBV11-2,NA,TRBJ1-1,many,TGTGCCAGCAGCTCGGTCGGGGGCGCACTTGGAGCTTTCTTT,CASSSVGGALGAFF
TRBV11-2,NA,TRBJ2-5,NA,TGTGCCAGCAGCTCGGGCGGCCCCAGCCAAGAGACCCAGTACTTC,CASSSGGPSQETQYF
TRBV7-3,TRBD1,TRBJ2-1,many,TGTGCCAGCAGCCCCCGGGACAGGGCCTACAATGAGCAGTTCTTC,CASSPRDRAYNEQFF
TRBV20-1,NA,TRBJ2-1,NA,TGCAGTGCTAGCCTCAGGTTTGAGCAGTTCTTC,CSASLRFEQFF
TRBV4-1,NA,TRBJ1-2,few,TGCGCCAGCAGCCAAGATCAGGGTACTAACTATGGCTACACCTTC,CASSQDQGTNYGYTF
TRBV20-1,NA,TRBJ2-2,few,TGCAGTGCTACTACCGGGCCCTACACCGGGGAGCTGTTTTTT,CSATTGPYTGELFF
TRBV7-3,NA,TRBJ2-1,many,TGTGCCAGCAGCTTAAGCTGGACAGTTCACAATGAGCAGTTCTTC,CASSLSWTVHNEQFF
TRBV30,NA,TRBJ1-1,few,TGTGCCTGGAGTGAACGACTCATGAACACTGAAGCTTTCTTT,CAWSERLMNTEAFF
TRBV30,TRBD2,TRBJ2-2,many,TGTGCCTGGAGTGTACTAGTGTCTAGCGGAGCCGGGGAGCTGTTTTTT,CAWSVLVSSGAGELFF
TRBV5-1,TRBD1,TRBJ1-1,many,TGCGCCAGCAGCTTGGCAGGGGGCGGCACTGAAGCTTTCTTT,CASSLAGGGTEAFF
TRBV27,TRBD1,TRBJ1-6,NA,TGTGCCAGCAGTTTAACCCCGACAGGGGTGGATTCACCCCTCCACTTT,CASSLTPTGVDSPLHF
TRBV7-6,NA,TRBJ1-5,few,TGTGCCAGCAGTCTGGGACCGGGTGAGGGCAATCAGCCCCAGCATTTT,CASSLGPGEGNQPQHF
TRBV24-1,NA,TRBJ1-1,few,TGTGCCACCAGTGGCTCCGGGACAAAAGGAACTGAAGCTTTCTTT,CATSGSGTKGTEAFF
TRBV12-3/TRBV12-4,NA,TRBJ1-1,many,TGTGCCAGCAGTTTAGGGGTCATGAACACTGAAGCTTTCTTT,CASSLGVMNTEAFF
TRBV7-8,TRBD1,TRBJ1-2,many,TGTGCCAGCAGCACGGCGACAGGGCCCCTCTCCGGCTACACCTTC,CASSTATGPLSGYTF